This T cell receptor beta chain was recorded in a study of control samples from healthy donors and cancer patients. Germline V gives CDR1 LGHNA, CDR2 YSLEER. Between the trimmed V and J ends, which lost 3 bases and 6 bases, there was a span of 12 bases. The CDR3 extends over 14 amino acids. Sequenced by immunoSEQ multiplex PCR; TCRdb stores in-frame clones only, minus some. The repertoire includes 55,000 to 90,000 clones, 84% of them detected once, and roughly 28% sits in the top ten. The rearrangement joins TRBV4-3 to TRBJ2-1, with D maybe TRBD1 (6 bases). The receptor was isolated from a man in his forties or fifties in good health. The sequencing input was blood. CDR3 bases: TGCGCCAGCAGCCACGGGATGGGGGCCAATGAGCAGTTCTTC. It is translated as CASSHGMGANEQFF.